The T cell receptor (beta chain) under discussion was sequenced for a study of tumor and adjacent non-tumor tissue in lung cancer. Study-level background: There were 11 to 12 adenocarcinoma, a couple of squamous cell carcinoma and 1 small cell lung cancer cases.

The germline V gene encodes CDR1 MNHNS and CDR2 SASEGT. The CDR3 spans 16 residues. Study conclusions and caveats: Compared with tumor, normal lung showed significantly lower TCR diversity. Normal lung showed higher cumulative top 100 clone frequency than tumor.

RNA was extracted from bulk tissue without any cell sorting. The normal lung tissue was taken more than 3 cm from the tumor edge. Chemotherapy-naive patients with new lung cancer underwent thoracic surgery in China, August–late 2014. In regard to this clonotype: Its matching antigen is unknown. Germline is not matched at one junction end, which may reflect a read error.

The library came from three nested PCR rounds adapted from ARM-PCR protocols. A single record per CDR3 protein comes from TCRdb applying MiXCR to the multiplex PCR reads. The sample holds around 39,000 distinct CDR3 sequences, 60% seen once. The sample taken for sequencing was distant non-tumor lung tissue. The chain carries TRBV6-1 and TRBJ1-2, with TRBD1 matching over 9 bases. This clonotype originated in a man in his fifties with non-small cell lung cancer. The CDR3 DNA sequence: TGTGCCAGCAATGAAGCGTGGGACAGGGTTTTTTATGCCTACACCTTC. Encoded protein: CASNEAWDRVFYAYTF.